This T cell receptor (beta chain) was identified during a study of long-term antiretroviral therapy in people with HIV. Samples were assayed with immunoSEQ v3.0 at survey level. Sequencing used immunoSEQ multiplex PCR; TCRdb keeps in-frame clones, though not all of them. The data contain tens of thousands of clones, about 85% of them seen just once; the ten biggest clones take up about 10%. Treatment locations for all participants with HIV were in the United States. The germline V gene encodes CDR1 SGHTA and CDR2 FQGNSA. This CDR3 comprises 13 residues. J was trimmed by 6 bases and V by 10 bases; bases with no gene match: 8.

This chain uses TRBV7-2 with TRBJ2-7, with 11 bases aligning to TRBD2. The sequence was collected from a man in his forties with HIV. The source was unsorted PBMCs, collected 4.7 to 5 years after starting antiretroviral therapy. CDR3 sequence reads: CATALAGGSEQYF. Here the CDR3 DNA reads TGTGCCACCGCTCTAGCGGGAGGAAGCGAGCAGTACTTC.